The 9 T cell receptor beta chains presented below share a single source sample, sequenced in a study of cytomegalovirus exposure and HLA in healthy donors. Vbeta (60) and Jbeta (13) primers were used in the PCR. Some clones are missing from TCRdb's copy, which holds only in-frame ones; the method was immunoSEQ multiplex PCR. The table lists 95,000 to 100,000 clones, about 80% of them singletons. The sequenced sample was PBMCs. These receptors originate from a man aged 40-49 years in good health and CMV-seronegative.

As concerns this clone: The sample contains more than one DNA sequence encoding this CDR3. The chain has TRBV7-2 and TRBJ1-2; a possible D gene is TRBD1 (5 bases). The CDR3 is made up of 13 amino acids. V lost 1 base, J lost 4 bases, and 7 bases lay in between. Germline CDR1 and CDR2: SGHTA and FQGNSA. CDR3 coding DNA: TGTGCCAGCAGCTTAGACAGGAGCTATGGCTACACCTTC. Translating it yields CASSLDRSYGYTF.

CDR3 residues: CASSPPWGLEGYTF. CDR3 nucleotides: TGTGCCAGCTCACCACCGTGGGGGCTTGAAGGCTACACCTTC. The chain recombines TRBV18 with TRBJ1-2, with D perhaps matching TRBD1 (6 bases). Germline assignment: CDR1 KGHSH and CDR2 LQKENI. V lost 0 bases, J lost 8 bases, and 13 bases lay in between. The CDR3 length is 14 residues. The full variable domain, in which reference TRBV18 and TRBJ1-2 provide the parts outside the CDR3, is NAGVMQNPRHLVRRRGQEARLRCSPMKGHSHVYWYRQLPEEGLKFMVYLQKENIIDESGMPKERFSAEFPKEGPSILRIQQVVRGDSAAYFCASSPPWGLEGYTFGSGTRLTVV.

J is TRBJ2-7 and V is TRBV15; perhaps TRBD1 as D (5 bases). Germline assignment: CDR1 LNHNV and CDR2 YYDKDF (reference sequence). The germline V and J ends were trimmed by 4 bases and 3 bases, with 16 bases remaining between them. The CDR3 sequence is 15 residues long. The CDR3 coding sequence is TGTGCCACCAGCATAGATAGGGGCAAGAGCTACGAGCAGTACTTC. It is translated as CATSIDRGKSYEQYF.

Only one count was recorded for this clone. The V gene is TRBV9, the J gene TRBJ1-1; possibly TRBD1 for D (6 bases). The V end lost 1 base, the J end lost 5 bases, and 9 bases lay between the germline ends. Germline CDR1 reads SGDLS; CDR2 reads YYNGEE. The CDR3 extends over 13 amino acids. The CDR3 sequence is CASSVIGGTEAFF. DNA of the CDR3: TGTGCCAGCAGCGTAATAGGGGGAACTGAAGCTTTCTTT.

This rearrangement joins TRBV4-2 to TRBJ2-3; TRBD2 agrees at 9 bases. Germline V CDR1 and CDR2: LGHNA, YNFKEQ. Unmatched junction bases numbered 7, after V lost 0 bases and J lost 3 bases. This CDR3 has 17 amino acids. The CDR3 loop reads CASSQDWAGGRTDTQYF. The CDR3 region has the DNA TGTGCCAGCAGCCAAGATTGGGCGGGGGGGCGTACAGATACGCAGTATTTT.

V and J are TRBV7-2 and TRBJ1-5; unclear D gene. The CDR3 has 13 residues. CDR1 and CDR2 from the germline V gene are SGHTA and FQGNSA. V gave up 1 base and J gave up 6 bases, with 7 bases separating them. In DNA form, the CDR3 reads TGTGCCAGCAGCTTAGGGCTTCGTCAGCCCCAGCATTTT. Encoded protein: CASSLGLRQPQHF.

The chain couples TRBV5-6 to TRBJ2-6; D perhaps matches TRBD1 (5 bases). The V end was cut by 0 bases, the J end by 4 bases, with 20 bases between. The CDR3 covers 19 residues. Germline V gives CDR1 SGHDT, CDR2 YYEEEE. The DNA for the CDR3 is TGTGCCAGCAGCTTGGAAGGCGCCCAGGGCCCGGCCGGGGCCAACGTCCTGACTTTC. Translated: CASSLEGAQGPAGANVLTF.

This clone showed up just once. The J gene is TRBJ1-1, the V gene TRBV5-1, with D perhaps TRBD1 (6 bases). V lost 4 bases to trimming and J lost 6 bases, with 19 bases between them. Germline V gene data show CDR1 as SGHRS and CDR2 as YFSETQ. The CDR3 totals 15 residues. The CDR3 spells CASSPVAGAGSEAFF. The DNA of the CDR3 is TGCGCCAGCAGCCCCGTTGCAGGGGCAGGTTCTGAAGCTTTCTTT.

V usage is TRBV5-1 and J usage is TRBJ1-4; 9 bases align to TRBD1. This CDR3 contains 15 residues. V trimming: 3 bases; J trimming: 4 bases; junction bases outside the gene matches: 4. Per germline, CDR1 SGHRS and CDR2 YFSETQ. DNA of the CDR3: TGCGCCAGCAGCTCACAGGGGGCGGGTAATGAAAAACTGTTTTTT. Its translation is CASSSQGAGNEKLFF.